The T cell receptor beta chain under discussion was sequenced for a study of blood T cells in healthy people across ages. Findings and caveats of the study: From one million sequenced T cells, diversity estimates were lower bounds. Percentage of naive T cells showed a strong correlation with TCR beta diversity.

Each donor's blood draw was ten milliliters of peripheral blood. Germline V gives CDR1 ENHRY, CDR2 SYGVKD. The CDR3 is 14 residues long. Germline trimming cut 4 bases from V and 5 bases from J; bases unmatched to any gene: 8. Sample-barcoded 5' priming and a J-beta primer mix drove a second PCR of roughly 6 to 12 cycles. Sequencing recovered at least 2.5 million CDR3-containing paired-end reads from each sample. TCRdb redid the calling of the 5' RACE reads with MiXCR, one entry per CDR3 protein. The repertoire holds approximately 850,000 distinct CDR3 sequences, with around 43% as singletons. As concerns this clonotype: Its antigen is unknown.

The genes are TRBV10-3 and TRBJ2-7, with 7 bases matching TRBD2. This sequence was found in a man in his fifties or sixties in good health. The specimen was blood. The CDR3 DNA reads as TGTGCCATCAGTGCGGGAGGCGGAACCGACGAGCAGTACTTC. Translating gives CAISAGGGTDEQYF.